What follows are 8 T cell receptor beta chains derived from one specimen sequenced in a study of shared clonotypes between healthy human individuals. Sequenced by immunoSEQ multiplex PCR; TCRdb stores in-frame clones only, minus some. Of under 2.5 million clones listed, under 95% are singletons. The specimen was naive CD4+ T cells from PBMCs. Specified subset: CD45RA+ positively selected. These receptors were taken from a man younger than 30 in good health. Some clones in this sample may be carry-over from other donors' samples.

About this clone: Within the sample, other DNA sequences also encode this same CDR3. V usage is TRBV5-4 and J usage is TRBJ2-5; weak D call: TRBD1 (6 bases). The CDR3 extends over 14 amino acids. The germline V and J ends were trimmed by 0 bases and 4 bases, with 10 bases remaining between them. Per the germline V gene, CDR1 is SGHNT and CDR2 is YYREEE (reference sequence). The CDR3 nucleotides are TGTGCCAGCAGCTTGGGGCGAGGGGGAGAGACCCAGTACTTC. Its protein product is CASSLGRGGETQYF.

With regard to this clone: A junction end diverges from the germline sequence, so it may reflect a read error. The chain has TRBV19 and TRBJ1-1, with 7 bases aligning to TRBD1. The CDR3 runs 12 residues. Germline V CDR1 and CDR2: LNHDA, SQIVND (reference sequence). The CDR3 sequence is CASQGVGTEAFF. The DNA for the CDR3 is TGTGCCAGCCAGGGGGTTGGCACTGAAGCTTTTTTT. The full variable domain, rest sourced from reference TRBV19 and TRBJ1-1, is DGGITQSPKYLFRKEGQNVTLSCEQNLNHDAMYWYRQDPGQGLRLIYYSQIVNDFQKGDIAEGYSVSREKKESFPLTVTSAQKNPTAFYLCASQGVGTEAFFGQGTRLTVV.

The CDR3 spells CAISESGTRSYEQYF. CDR3 bases: TGTGCCATCAGTGAGTCTGGGACCCGTTCCTACGAGCAGTACTTC. This chain joins TRBV10-3 and TRBJ2-7; the D call may be TRBD1 or TRBD2 (5 bases each). The CDR3 spans 15 residues. Deletions cut 0 bases from V and 1 base from J, with 10 bases between. Germline V lookup: CDR1 ENHRY, CDR2 SYGVKD.

In this sample, this clone turned up once. The chain joins TRBV7-9 to TRBJ2-6; D is uncertain. The germline CDR1 and CDR2 sequences are SEHNR and FQNEAQ (reference sequence). Trimming stripped 3 bases from V and 2 bases from J, with 5 bases between. This CDR3 is 14 amino acids long. DNA of the CDR3: TGTGCCAGCAGCTTGAACACTGGGGCCAACGTCCTGACTTTC. Translating gives CASSLNTGANVLTF.

This chain connects TRBV7-2 to TRBJ2-5, with 8 bases matching TRBD2. The CDR3 has 16 amino acids. Looked up from germline, CDR1 is SGHTA and CDR2 is FQGNSA. J was trimmed by 5 bases and V by 5 bases; bases with no gene match: 13. As DNA, the CDR3 is TGTGCCAGCAGCCCTAGTCGTGCGGGAGGAGGCGAGACCCAGTACTTC. Translating it yields CASSPSRAGGGETQYF.

The chain has TRBV28 and TRBJ1-6; D is unresolved. Per germline, CDR1 MDHEN and CDR2 SYDVKM. CDR3 size: 12 residues. V dropped 8 bases and J dropped 5 bases, with 7 bases sitting between them. CDR3: CASGPNNSPLHF. The CDR3 DNA follows: TGTGCCAGCGGCCCGAATAATTCACCCCTCCACTTT. The entire variable domain, with the rest obtained from reference TRBV28 and TRBJ1-6, is as follows: DVKVTQSSRYLVKRTGEKVFLECVQDMDHENMFWYRQDPGLGLRLIYFSYDVKMKEKGDIPEGYSVSREKKERFSLILESASTNQTSMYLCASGPNNSPLHFGNGTRLTVT.

This chain connects TRBV5-4 to TRBJ2-6; 7 bases agree with TRBD1. CDR3 length: 16 amino acids. The V and J ends lost 3 bases and 4 bases, in that order; junction bases with no gene match: 7. Looked up from germline, CDR1 is SGHNT and CDR2 is YYREEE (reference sequence). CDR3 sequence reads: CASSSTGWSGANVLTF. The CDR3 bases are TGTGCCAGCAGCTCGACAGGGTGGTCCGGGGCCAACGTCCTGACTTTC.

This chain's CDR3 is CASSQGGAETQYF. The CDR3 DNA reads TGTGCCAGCAGCCAAGGAGGGGCGGAGACCCAGTACTTC. The rearrangement uses TRBV4-2 and TRBJ2-5; D is tentatively TRBD1 or TRBD2 (5 bases each). The CDR3 runs to 13 residues. V lost 1 base, J lost 5 bases, and 8 bases lay in between. Looked up from germline, CDR1 is LGHNA and CDR2 is YNFKEQ.